The 5 T cell receptor beta chains presented below share a single source sample, sequenced in a study of T cell changes during pregnancy in multiple sclerosis (dated by TCRdb to the late 2010s). Libraries were constructed by the immunoSEQ multiplex PCR assay. What TCRdb holds here is the immuneACCESS table cut down to in-frame rearrangements. Part of the clones is not present; checked against another copy, under half of the missing clones reflect an unresolved V gene, and the others are unexplained. A total of approximately 100,000 clones appear in this sample, about 94% of them only once. The ten top clones hold less than 2.5% of the sample. The sequencing used peripheral blood, collected in the third trimester of pregnancy. These receptor sequences come from a female donor with multiple sclerosis, enrolled in a pregnancy study.

This sequence joins TRBV11-1 and TRBJ1-2; D might be TRBD1 (6 bases). From germline, CDR1 is SGHAT and CDR2 FQDESV (reference sequence). The CDR3 covers 14 residues. The V end lost 0 bases, the J end lost 4 bases, and 9 bases lay between the germline ends. The chain's CDR3 is CASSLAQGSYGYTF. The CDR3 region has the DNA TGTGCCAGCAGCTTAGCGCAGGGGAGCTATGGCTACACCTTC.

J is TRBJ2-3 and V is TRBV9, with a weak D call TRBD2 (6 bases). The germline V and J ends were trimmed by 4 bases and 1 base, with 16 bases remaining between them. CDR3 length equals 16 residues. Germline V gives CDR1 SGDLS, CDR2 YYNGEE. For the CDR3, the DNA is TGTGCCAGCAGCCCCCGACTCGCGGGGCGCACAGATACGCAGTATTTT. Protein product: CASSPRLAGRTDTQYF.

V and J are TRBV25-1 and TRBJ1-2, with D perhaps TRBD1 (6 bases). CDR1 and CDR2 (germline): MGHDK, SYGVNS. V was cut by 5 bases and J by 5 bases, with 15 bases left in between. This CDR3 is built from 14 residues. CDR3 sequence: CASSIQGPRYGYTF. CDR3 nucleotide sequence: TGTGCCAGCAGTATACAGGGACCTAGGTATGGCTACACCTTC.

The rearrangement uses TRBV18 and TRBJ2-5, with 7 positions matching TRBD2. J gave up 4 bases and V 2 bases, and 10 bases lay outside the gene matches. The length of the CDR3 is 16 residues. Germline V gives CDR1 KGHSH, CDR2 LQKENI. CDR3 sequence: CASSPASGTGGETQYF. CDR3 bases: TGTGCCAGCTCACCAGCTTCCGGGACGGGGGGAGAGACCCAGTACTTC.

The chain recombines TRBV6-5 with TRBJ2-7, with D possibly being TRBD2 (6 bases). Germline assignment: CDR1 MNHEY and CDR2 SVGAGI. V shed 6 bases and J shed 3 bases, with 12 bases lying between them. The CDR3 loop spans 13 amino acids. The CDR3: CASRGLYLYEQYF. The CDR3, as DNA: TGTGCCAGCAGGGGACTTTATCTCTACGAGCAGTACTTC.